The rows below give T cell receptor beta chains drawn from one sample of a study of blood T cells in healthy people across ages. TCRdb processed the 5' RACE reads anew with MiXCR; each CDR3 protein has one entry. The data contain about 780,000 distinct CDR3 sequences, roughly 26% of them singletons. These records were also assigned to another study, of T cells of mothers and their children.

Sequenced material: blood. Receptor source: a boy aged 5-17 years in good health. The CDR3 runs from the conserved cysteine through the conserved F or W. The order of the fields is J gene, clone size, V gene, D gene, CDR3 DNA, CDR3 protein. A D gene is named only where the DNA matches it firmly. For some rows the clone size is stated as once, few or many, or as a class when expanded; others skip it.

TRBJ2-5	-	TRBV12-3/TRBV12-4	TRBD2	TGTGCCAGCATGACTAGCGGGGGAGAGACCCAGTACTTC	CASMTSGGETQYF
TRBJ1-1	-	TRBV6-1	TRBD1	TGTGCCAGCAGTGACCCCGGGACAGGGGATAGCACTGAAGCTTTCTTT	CASSDPGTGDSTEAFF
TRBJ2-5	-	TRBV20-1	-	TGCAGTGCCTCTCCGGGGGGCCTCTCGGAGACCCAGTACTTC	CSASPGGLSETQYF
TRBJ2-7	few	TRBV29-1	-	TGCAGCGTTGAGGGCGTCTCCTACGAGCAGTACTTC	CSVEGVSYEQYF
TRBJ1-4	-	TRBV12-3/TRBV12-4	TRBD1	TGTGCCAGCACAGGACAGGGATTGGAAAAACTGTTTTTT	CASTGQGLEKLFF
TRBJ2-2	few	TRBV27	-	TGTGCCAGCAGTTTGCTCAACTTTGGAAACACCGGGGAGCTGTTTTTT	CASSLLNFGNTGELFF
TRBJ2-5	-	TRBV24-1	TRBD1	TGTGCCACCAGTGACACACAGGGGGCCACGGAGACCCAGTACTTC	CATSDTQGATETQYF
TRBJ2-4	few	TRBV28	-	TGTGCCAGCAGTTTAGGGACACCTAACATTCAGTACTTC	CASSLGTPNIQYF
TRBJ1-4	few	TRBV12-3/TRBV12-4	TRBD1	TGTGCCAGCAGCTCCCGGACAGGGGGTGGGGAAAAACTGTTTTTT	CASSSRTGGGEKLFF
TRBJ2-7	-	TRBV10-1	-	TGCGCCAGCAGTGCGTCGGGCCTCTCCTACGAGCAGTACTTC	CASSASGLSYEQYF
TRBJ1-2	-	TRBV7-9	TRBD1	TGTGCCAGCGCCCGTTACAGGGGAGGCTACACCTTC	CASARYRGGYTF
TRBJ2-5	once	TRBV11-2	TRBD1	TGTGCCAGCAGCAAACTCGGGACAGGGGAGACCCAGTACTTC	CASSKLGTGETQYF
TRBJ2-1	-	TRBV5-1	-	TGCGCCAGCAGCTTGGGCTCATTTCTAGGGCGAAGGATGGATGAGCAGTTCTTC	CASSLGSFLGRRMDEQFF
TRBJ2-5	few	TRBV5-1	-	TGCGCCAGCAGCACTGAACGGGTAAAAGAGACCCAGTACTTC	CASSTERVKETQYF
TRBJ2-7	few	TRBV4-1	TRBD2	TGCGCCAGCAGCCTCTCAGGTCCGCGGGGGGGCGGGAGGTACGAGCAGTACTTC	CASSLSGPRGGGRYEQYF
TRBJ2-7	few	TRBV4-1	-	TGCGCCAGCGCCCCACGTGGCAGGAGCTCCTACGAGCAGTACTTC	CASAPRGRSSYEQYF
TRBJ2-4	-	TRBV12-3/TRBV12-4	TRBD2	TGTGCCAGCACTAGCGGAGCAAGAGCCTCAAACATTCAGTACTTC	CASTSGARASNIQYF
TRBJ2-5	many	TRBV24-1	-	TGTGCCACCAGTGAAACGACAGGTTTAGAGACCCAGTACTTC	CATSETTGLETQYF
TRBJ2-7	-	TRBV28	TRBD1	TGTGCCAGCAGGGCGGACAGGGTCACCTACGAGCAGTACTTC	CASRADRVTYEQYF
TRBJ2-1	-	TRBV11-2	-	TGTGCCAGCAGCGCAGGGTTGGGGCAGTTCTTC	CASSAGLGQFF
TRBJ1-2	few	TRBV7-8	TRBD1	TGTGCCAGCAGCTTTTCTGTCGGGACAGGGAAGGAGTGGCTCTATGGCTACACCTTC	CASSFSVGTGKEWLYGYTF
TRBJ2-2	-	TRBV5-5	-	TGTGCCAGCAGCAGAGGGGGTTCTCTGAGCACCGGGGAGCTGTTTTTT	CASSRGGSLSTGELFF
TRBJ1-2	-	TRBV6-5	TRBD1	TGTGCCAGCAAGACGGACAGGGAGGCACATGGCTACACCTTC	CASKTDREAHGYTF
TRBJ2-7	-	TRBV5-1	TRBD1	TGCGCCAGCAGTCGAGGACAGGATCTCTACGAGCAGTACTTC	CASSRGQDLYEQYF
TRBJ1-5	-	TRBV12-3/TRBV12-4	TRBD1	TGTGCCAGCGCCACGACAGGGGATAATCAGCCCCAGCATTTT	CASATTGDNQPQHF
TRBJ1-2	-	TRBV6-2/TRBV6-3	-	TGTGCCAGCAGCCCATTGGGGGTAGGCGGCTACACCTTC	CASSPLGVGGYTF
TRBJ2-3	few	TRBV19	-	TGTGCCACTAAGCGGCTGACAGAGACCACAGATACGCAGTATTTT	CATKRLTETTDTQYF
TRBJ2-5	many	TRBV20-1	TRBD2	TGCAGTGCTCCGGGTCGGGTCACTAGCGGAAAAGAGACCCAGTACTTC	CSAPGRVTSGKETQYF
TRBJ2-7	few	TRBV4-1	-	TGCGCCAGCAGCCTACAAGAGGTATCATACAGTTCCTACGAGCAGTACTTC	CASSLQEVSYSSYEQYF
TRBJ2-4	few	TRBV29-1	-	TGCAGCCTCGTGGGGGCGAGAAACATTCAGTACTTC	CSLVGARNIQYF
TRBJ2-3	-	TRBV20-1	-	TGCAGTGCGAAACGCGACTCTAGCACAGATACGCAGTATTTT	CSAKRDSSTDTQYF
TRBJ2-4	-	TRBV29-1	TRBD1	TGCAGCGTTGAACCAACGGACAGGGCGGACATTCAGTACTTC	CSVEPTDRADIQYF
TRBJ1-4	-	TRBV2	TRBD1	TGTGCCAGCAGTGAAGCGGGGACAGGGGGCACTAATGAAAAACTGTTTTTT	CASSEAGTGGTNEKLFF
TRBJ2-7	few	TRBV7-2	-	TGTGCCAGCAGCCTCCACGCGGCAGGGGGGGAGCAGTACTTC	CASSLHAAGGEQYF
TRBJ2-7	-	TRBV7-9	TRBD1	TGTGCCAGCAGTTCCGGGACAGACCTATACGAGCAGTACTTC	CASSSGTDLYEQYF
TRBJ2-3	few	TRBV10-3	-	TGTGCCATTGGCCGGGCAGATACGCAGTATTTT	CAIGRADTQYF
TRBJ2-5	few	TRBV20-1	TRBD2	TGCAGTACCCGGACTAGCGGGGGGAAGGTGACCCAGTACTTC	CSTRTSGGKVTQYF
TRBJ2-7	-	TRBV27	TRBD1	TGTGCCAGCAGTTTAGAAACAGGGGGCTCCCACGAGCAGTACTTC	CASSLETGGSHEQYF
TRBJ2-4	-	TRBV7-3	-	TGTGCCAGCAGCTTAAATGGCGGTTCGGGAAACATTCAGTACTTC	CASSLNGGSGNIQYF